Listed below are T cell receptor beta chains from one sample, sequenced in a study of CD8+ T cells in alopecia areata. Clones were sequenced by immunoSEQ multiplex PCR, and TCRdb holds only the in-frame ones, with some missing. The table records 100,000 to 150,000 clones, 40% to 55% of them present only once. Input material: NKG2D-low CD8+ T cells sorted from blood. These receptors all stem from a human donor with alopecia areata. Both conserved end residues are part of each CDR3.

>TRBJ2-5|TRBV28|16
CASSSPGTSGKETQYF
>TRBJ2-7|TRBV11-2|14
CASSWGQGNYEQYF
>TRBJ2-2|TRBV30|13
CASDRTRPGELFF
>TRBJ2-3|TRBV29-1|18
CSVGDSTGVGYYTDTQYF
>TRBJ1-5|TRBV27|15
CASSLRFVSNQPQHF
>TRBJ2-3|TRBV7-9|17
CASSPREREWGTDTQYF
>TRBJ2-7|TRBV29-1|12
CSVGPSSYEQYF
>TRBJ2-3|TRBV4-1|13
CASSQAPGDTQYF
>TRBJ1-1|TRBV11-2|12
CASSSTFAEAFF
>TRBJ2-2|TRBV29-1|12
CSVEGNTGELFF
>TRBJ2-1|TRBV28|15
CASSVPGRRNNEQFF
>TRBJ2-5|TRBV7-7|15
CASSFTAGDQETQYF
>TRBJ1-5|TRBV7-9|12
CASSLSSQPQHF
>TRBJ1-1|TRBV7-9|14
CASSFEPLRPEAFF
>TRBJ2-1|TRBV7-9|12
CASRAPYNEQFF
>TRBJ2-1|TRBV18|15
CASSPKGPGNNEQFF
>TRBJ2-7|TRBV11-2|12
CASSSRIGEQYF
>TRBJ1-1|TRBV29-1|13
CSVDGGYGTEAFF
>TRBJ1-1|TRBV10-2|14
CASSDPGENTEAFF
>TRBJ2-7|TRBV29-1|12
CSVGGNPYEQYF
>TRBJ2-5|TRBV7-9|15
CASSPKAGEGETQYF
>TRBJ2-2|TRBV29-1|11
CSVAHRGELFF
>TRBJ1-3|TRBV29-1|11
CSTHRGNTIYF
>TRBJ2-5|TRBV6-5|14
CASSRGGAGETQYF
>TRBJ2-5|TRBV28|16
CASSLPRTGGWETQYF
>TRBJ2-3|TRBV6-6|12
CAITGGTDTQYF
>TRBJ2-3|TRBV10-2|19
CASSAIKGIDTSSTDTQYF
>TRBJ2-2|TRBV7-3|12
CASQGLTGELFF
>TRBJ2-7|TRBV30|15
CAWSVALQGSYEQYF
>TRBJ2-7|TRBV29-1|12
CSADSGSYEQYF
>TRBJ1-5|TRBV13|15
CASSSGLNSNQPQHF
>TRBJ2-7|TRBV5-1|13
CASSPLTSYEQYF
>TRBJ2-7|TRBV29-1|13
CSVDDRGRDEQYF
>TRBJ2-7|TRBV29-1|16
CSVVKIIERVGYEQYF
>TRBJ2-1|TRBV29-1|13
CSARGDSRDEQFF
>TRBJ2-1|TRBV30|14
CAWSVGSGGNEQFF
>TRBJ2-7|TRBV29-1|12
CSGIAGSGEQYF
>TRBJ1-2|TRBV30|13
CAWRQDPGYGYTF
>TRBJ2-5|TRBV29-1|16
CSVEDLDNTPEETQYF
>TRBJ2-3|TRBV11-2|15
CASRLAPSSTDTQYF
>TRBJ1-1|TRBV30|13
CAWRLGVNTEAFF
>TRBJ2-5|TRBV29-1|12
CSAEGYQETQYF
>TRBJ2-4|TRBV29-1|12
CSVDRTGADQYF
>TRBJ2-2|TRBV29-1|14
CSVGGQTLTGELFF
>TRBJ2-1|TRBV29-1|13
CSVEETGDNEQFF
>TRBJ1-5|TRBV29-1|19
CSVEVGPDSPPWSYQPQHF
>TRBJ2-7|TRBV29-1|15
CSVEAGLAGSYEQYF
>TRBJ2-5|TRBV30|13
CACDSLTQETQYF
>TRBJ1-1|TRBV5-1|18
CASTPSGLIMPLNTEAFF
>TRBJ2-7|TRBV30|13
CAWSVGTAYEQYF
>TRBJ2-1|TRBV29-1|10
CSVVESEQFF
>TRBJ2-1|TRBV5-6|13
CASSFVNLDEQFF